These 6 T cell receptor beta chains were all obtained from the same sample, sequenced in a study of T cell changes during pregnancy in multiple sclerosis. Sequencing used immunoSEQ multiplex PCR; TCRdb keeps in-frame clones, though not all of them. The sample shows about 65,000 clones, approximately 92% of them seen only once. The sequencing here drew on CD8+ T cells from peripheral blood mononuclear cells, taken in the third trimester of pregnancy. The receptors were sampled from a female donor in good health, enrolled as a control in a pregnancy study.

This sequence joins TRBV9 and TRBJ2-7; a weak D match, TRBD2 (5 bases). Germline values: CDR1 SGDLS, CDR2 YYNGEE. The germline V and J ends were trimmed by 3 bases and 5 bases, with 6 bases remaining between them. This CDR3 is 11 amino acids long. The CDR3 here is CASSGADEQYF. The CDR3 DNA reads TGTGCCAGCAGCGGAGCGGACGAGCAGTACTTC.

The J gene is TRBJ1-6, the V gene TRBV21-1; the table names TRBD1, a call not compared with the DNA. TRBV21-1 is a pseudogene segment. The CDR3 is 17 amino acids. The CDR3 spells CASNTRDRGTEIRSLHF. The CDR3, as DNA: TGTGCCAGCAACACCCGGGACAGGGGTACAGAGATTCGGTCCCTCCACTTT.

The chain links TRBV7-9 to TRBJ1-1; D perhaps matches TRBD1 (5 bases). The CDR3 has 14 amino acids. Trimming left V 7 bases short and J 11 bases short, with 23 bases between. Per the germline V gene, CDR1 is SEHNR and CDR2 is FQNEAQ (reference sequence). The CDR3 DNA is TGTGCCAGCACCCCTTTTGGGGCCGAGGAGGGGGCTTTCTTT. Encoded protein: CASTPFGAEEGAFF.

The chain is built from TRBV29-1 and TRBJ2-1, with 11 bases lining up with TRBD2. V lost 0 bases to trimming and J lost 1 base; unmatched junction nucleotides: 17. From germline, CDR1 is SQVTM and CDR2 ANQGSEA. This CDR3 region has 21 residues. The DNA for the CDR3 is TGCAGCGTTGAAGACTTCTCAATAGCGGGGGGGCCGACCAGGTCCTACAATGAGCAGTTCTTC. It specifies CSVEDFSIAGGPTRSYNEQFF.

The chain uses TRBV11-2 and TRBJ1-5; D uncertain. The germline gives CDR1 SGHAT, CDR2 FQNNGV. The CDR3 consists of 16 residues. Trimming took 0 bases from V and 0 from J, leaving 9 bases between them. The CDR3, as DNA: TGTGCCAGCAGCTTAGAAATCGCGGATAGCAATCAGCCCCAGCATTTT. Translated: CASSLEIADSNQPQHF.

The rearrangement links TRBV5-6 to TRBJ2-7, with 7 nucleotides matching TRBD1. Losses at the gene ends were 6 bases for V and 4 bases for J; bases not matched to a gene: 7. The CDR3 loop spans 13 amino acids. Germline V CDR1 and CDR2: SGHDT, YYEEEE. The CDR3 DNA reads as TGTGCCAGCAACCCCAGGGGGAGTTACGAGCAGTACTTC. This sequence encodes CASNPRGSYEQYF.